This entry lists 10 T cell receptor beta chains sequenced from one sample in a study of radiation and T cells in renal cell carcinoma. The treatment was: treatment-naive control, cytoreductive nephrectomy. Clones were sequenced by immunoSEQ multiplex PCR, and TCRdb holds only the in-frame ones, with some missing. The table has 5,700 or so clones, approximately 70% seen once. The sequencing used tumor tissue, collected from a patient whose treatment was nephrectomy without radiotherapy. These receptors were obtained from a human donor with renal cell carcinoma.

This sequence joins TRBV28 and TRBJ1-5; possibly TRBD1 for D (5 bases). Trimming shortened V by 7 bases and J by 1 base, and 14 bases separated the two germline ends. Germline CDR1 MDHEN, CDR2 SYDVKM. The CDR3 totals 15 residues. The CDR3 DNA reads as TGTGCCAGCATCAACGGGGGGAAGAGCAATCAGCCCCAGCATTTT. This encodes CASINGGKSNQPQHF.

This chain connects TRBV7-3 to TRBJ2-3, with TRBD2 matching 7 bases. The junction had 4 bases not matched to a gene; V was cut back by 5 bases and J by 2 bases. Germline loops: CDR1 SGHTA, CDR2 FQGTGA. The CDR3 length is 14 residues. The DNA for the CDR3 is TGTGCCAGCAGCCCTAGCGGCCACACAGATACGCAGTATTTT. It yields the protein CASSPSGHTDTQYF.

The rearrangement links TRBV19 to TRBJ2-2; tentative D call: TRBD2 (5 bases). Trimming took off 9 bases at V and 7 bases at J, with 18 bases between the two ends. The CDR3 contains 14 residues. The germline CDR1 and CDR2 sequences are LNHDA and SQIVND (reference sequence). CDR3 sequence reads: CASTHLGGYGELFF. CDR3 nucleotides: TGTGCCAGCACCCACCTGGGCGGGTACGGGGAGCTGTTTTTT.

The chain joins TRBV6-5 to TRBJ2-7; D possibly corresponds to TRBD1 (6 bases). The CDR3 runs 13 residues. Between the trimmed V and J ends, which lost 8 bases and 5 bases, there was a span of 16 bases. Germline V gene sequence: CDR1 MNHEY, CDR2 SVGAGI. The CDR3 bases are TGTGCCAGCCCTTGGTTAGGGGACAACGAGCAGTACTTC. This gives the protein CASPWLGDNEQYF.

The chain uses TRBV5-1 and TRBJ2-3, with TRBD1 as a possible D gene (6 bases). The CDR3 runs 15 residues. Germline assignment: CDR1 SGHRS and CDR2 YFSETQ. V lost 0 bases to trimming and J lost 3 bases, with 11 bases between them. The CDR3 here is CASSLVLGATDTQYF. Here the CDR3 DNA reads TGCGCCAGCAGCTTGGTGCTGGGGGCGACAGATACGCAGTATTTT.

This chain connects TRBV4-3 to TRBJ2-2, with TRBD2 identical over 14 bases. Trimming removed 1 base from V and 7 bases from J; junction bases left unmatched: 5. This CDR3 spans 17 amino acids. Germline V gives CDR1 LGHNA, CDR2 YSLEER. This chain's CDR3 is CASSQAPGLAGVGELFF. The DNA for the CDR3 is TGCGCCAGCAGCCAAGCCCCGGGACTAGCGGGAGTCGGGGAGCTGTTTTTT.

This clone came up a few times. The chain has TRBV6-6 and TRBJ1-1; D remains ambiguous. The CDR3 has 14 amino acids. Germline assignment: CDR1 MNHNY and CDR2 SVGAGI (reference sequence). V shed 2 bases and J shed 4 bases, with 11 bases lying between them. The CDR3 region has the DNA TGTGCCAGCAGTTACGAGGACTTTGGCACTGAAGCTTTCTTT. Amino acid sequence: CASSYEDFGTEAFF.

The CDR3 protein is CASSLQGPNEKLFF. CDR3 coding DNA: TGTGCCAGCAGTCTCCAGGGCCCTAATGAAAAACTGTTTTTT. V and J are TRBV7-9 and TRBJ1-4; weak D call: TRBD1 (5 bases). CDR3 length: 14 residues. Trimming left V 6 bases short and J 3 bases short, with 11 bases between. Per the germline V gene, CDR1 is SEHNR and CDR2 is FQNEAQ (reference sequence).

This clone was picked up one time. The rearrangement joins TRBV10-3 to TRBJ1-3; D ambiguous. V was trimmed by 3 bases and J by 2 bases, leaving 8 bases between them. The CDR3 extends over 14 amino acids. Looked up from germline, CDR1 is ENHRY and CDR2 is SYGVKD. CDR3 nucleotides: TGTGCCATCAGTGAACCGGGCACTGGAAACACCATATATTTT. Protein sequence: CAISEPGTGNTIYF.

This clone was picked up one time. The conserved phenylalanine or tryptophan normally closing the CDR3 is absent here, so this likely arose from a read error. No DNA is shown, since the ends of the CDR3 on it are uncertain; the CDR3 is the one TCRdb lists. The chain uses TRBV6-1 and TRBJ1-2; the D segment call TRBD1 is taken from the table without a DNA check. Both ends counted, the CDR3 spans 13 residues. The germline V gene has CDR1 MNHNS and CDR2 SASEGT. CDR3 amino acids: CASSVGTGRPFVL.